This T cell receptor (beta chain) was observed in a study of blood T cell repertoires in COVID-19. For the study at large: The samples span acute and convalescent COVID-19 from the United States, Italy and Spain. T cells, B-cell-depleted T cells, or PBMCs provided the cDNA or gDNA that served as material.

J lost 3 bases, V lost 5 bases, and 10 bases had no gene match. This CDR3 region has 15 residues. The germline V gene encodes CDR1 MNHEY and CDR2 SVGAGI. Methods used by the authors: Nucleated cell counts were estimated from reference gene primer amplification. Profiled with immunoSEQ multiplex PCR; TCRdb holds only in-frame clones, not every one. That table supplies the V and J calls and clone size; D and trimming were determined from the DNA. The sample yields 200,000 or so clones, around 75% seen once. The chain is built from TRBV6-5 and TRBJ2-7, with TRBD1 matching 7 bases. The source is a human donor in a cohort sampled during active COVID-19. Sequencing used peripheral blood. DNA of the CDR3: TGTGCCAGCAGTACGGGACAGTCGTTCTACTACGAGCAGTACTTC. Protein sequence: CASSTGQSFYYEQYF.